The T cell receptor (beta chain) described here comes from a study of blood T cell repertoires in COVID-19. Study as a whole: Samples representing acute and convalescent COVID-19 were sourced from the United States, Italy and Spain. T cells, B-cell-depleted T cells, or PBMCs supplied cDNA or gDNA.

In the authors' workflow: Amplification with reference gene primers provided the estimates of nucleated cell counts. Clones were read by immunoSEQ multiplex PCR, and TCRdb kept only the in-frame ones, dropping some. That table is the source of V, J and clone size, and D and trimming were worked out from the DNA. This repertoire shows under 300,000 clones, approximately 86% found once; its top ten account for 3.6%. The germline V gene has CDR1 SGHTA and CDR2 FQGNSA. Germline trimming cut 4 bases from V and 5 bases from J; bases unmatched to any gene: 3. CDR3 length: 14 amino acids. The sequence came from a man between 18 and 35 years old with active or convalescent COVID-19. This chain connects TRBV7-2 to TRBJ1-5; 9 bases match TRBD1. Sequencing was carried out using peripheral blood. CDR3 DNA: TGTGCCAGCAGCTCCGGGACAGGGTATCAGCCCCAGCATTTT. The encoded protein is CASSSGTGYQPQHF. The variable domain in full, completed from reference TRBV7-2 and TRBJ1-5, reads GAGVSQSPSNKVTEKGKDVELRCDPISGHTALYWYRQSLGQGLEFLIYFQGNSAPDKSGLPSDRFSAERTGGSVSTLTIQRTQQEDSAVYLCASSSGTGYQPQHFGDGTRLSIL.